This TCR beta chain was obtained from a study of cytomegalovirus exposure and HLA in healthy donors. Findings and caveats of the study: Most TCR beta V segments were productive about 90% or about 30% of the time in an earlier analysis. Across donors, presence/absence analyses took sequencing depth to be roughly uniform. A later analysis revealed that TCR association rates differed between HLA loci, peaking at DRB1 and bottoming out at HLA-C.

Vbeta (60) and Jbeta (13) primers were used in the PCR. Profiled with immunoSEQ multiplex PCR; TCRdb holds only in-frame clones, not every one. The top ten clones hold around a tenth of a sample with about 91,000 clones, around nine tenths of them seen once. With respect to this clone: Its specificity is unknown.

This CDR3 region has 18 residues. V shed 3 bases and J shed 0 bases, with 18 bases lying between them. CDR1 and CDR2 (germline): MGHRA, YSYEKL. This sequence was found in a man younger than 40 in good health and CMV-seropositive. Material: PBMCs. The chain recombines TRBV4-1 with TRBJ1-3, with a tentative D call TRBD1 (6 bases). The CDR3 nucleotides read TGCGCCAGCAGCCAGCCCACCCGCGGGGGCGCCTCTGGAAACACCATATATTTT. The encoded protein is CASSQPTRGGASGNTIYF.